This T cell receptor (beta chain) was observed in a study of tumor-infiltrating lymphocytes in glioblastoma multiforme. Study-level points and caveats: TCR plus mutation findings rest on a single glioblastoma patient. No surface-marker sorting into functional T cell subtypes was done.

As for this clonotype: Its antigen is still unknown.

The CDR3 totals 14 residues. The junction had 10 bases not matched to a gene; V was cut back by 1 base and J by 11 bases. Per the germline V gene, CDR1 is SGHAT and CDR2 is FQDESV (reference sequence). Three nested ARM-PCR rounds with V-beta and C-beta primers built TCRB libraries. TCRB cDNA was made from approximately 550 ng total RNA. TCRdb reprocessed the multiplex PCR reads via MiXCR and lists one record per CDR3 protein. The table has about 19,000 distinct CDR3 sequences, 55% to 70% seen once. The V call is TRBV11-1, the J call TRBJ1-1; 7 bases align to TRBD1. The source of this sequence is a male donor with glioblastoma. The sample comprised peripheral blood. The CDR3 DNA is TGTGCCAGCAGCTTAGAGGAGGGGGACAGCGAGGCTTTCTTT. It yields the protein CASSLEEGDSEAFF.